A selection of T cell receptor beta chains follows, all from one sample in a study of naive and memory T cell subsets. TCRdb itself ran the UMI-ligation and nested PCR reads through MiXCR, one entry per CDR3 protein. The data show around 29,000 distinct CDR3 sequences, around a sixth seen once. Source material: effector memory CD4+ T cells from blood. The receptor source for this set is a human donor in good health. The CDR3 runs from the conserved cysteine through the conserved F or W. Each record gives: J gene, V gene, clone size, D gene, CDR3 length, CDR3 protein, CDR3 DNA. A D gene is named only where the DNA matches it firmly. Not all rows give a size; the values are once, few, many and, for expanded clones, a class.

J gene: TRBJ2-2
V gene: TRBV29-1
clone size: -
D gene: -
CDR3 length: 13
CDR3 protein: CSVQFAEAGELFF
CDR3 DNA: TGCAGCGTCCAGTTTGCCGAGGCCGGGGAGCTGTTTTTT

J gene: TRBJ2-1
V gene: TRBV30
clone size: -
D gene: -
CDR3 length: 13
CDR3 protein: CAWKRDLISEQFF
CDR3 DNA: TGTGCCTGGAAAAGGGACCTAATTAGTGAGCAGTTCTTC

J gene: TRBJ2-4
V gene: TRBV7-9
clone size: -
D gene: TRBD2
CDR3 length: 15
CDR3 protein: CASRHSAGTGNIQYF
CDR3 DNA: TGTGCCAGCAGACACTCAGCGGGAACTGGGAACATTCAGTACTTC

J gene: TRBJ2-7
V gene: TRBV6-5
clone size: few
D gene: TRBD2
CDR3 length: 12
CDR3 protein: CASSRTSGEQYF
CDR3 DNA: TGTGCCAGCAGCAGGACTAGCGGCGAGCAGTACTTC

J gene: TRBJ1-1
V gene: TRBV7-6
clone size: -
D gene: -
CDR3 length: 13
CDR3 protein: CASSLQGTPEAFF
CDR3 DNA: TGTGCCAGCAGCTTACAAGGGACCCCTGAAGCTTTCTTT

J gene: TRBJ2-2
V gene: TRBV27
clone size: once
D gene: TRBD2
CDR3 length: 15
CDR3 protein: CASSPREVGTGELFF
CDR3 DNA: TGTGCCAGCAGTCCGCGGGAGGTCGGCACCGGGGAGCTGTTTTTT

J gene: TRBJ1-2
V gene: TRBV29-1
clone size: many
D gene: TRBD1
CDR3 length: 13
CDR3 protein: CSVEGRQGRGYTF
CDR3 DNA: TGCAGCGTTGAAGGCCGACAGGGCCGTGGCTACACCTTC

J gene: TRBJ2-1
V gene: TRBV7-2
clone size: -
D gene: -
CDR3 length: 12
CDR3 protein: CASRANLNEQFF
CDR3 DNA: TGTGCCAGCAGGGCCAATCTTAATGAGCAGTTCTTC

J gene: TRBJ1-1
V gene: TRBV28
clone size: many
D gene: -
CDR3 length: 13
CDR3 protein: CASSFPRLTEAFF
CDR3 DNA: TGTGCCAGCAGTTTCCCACGACTTACTGAAGCTTTCTTT

J gene: TRBJ1-1
V gene: TRBV5-1
clone size: -
D gene: -
CDR3 length: 14
CDR3 protein: CASSLSAANTEAFF
CDR3 DNA: TGCGCCAGCAGCTTGTCGGCCGCAAACACTGAAGCTTTCTTT

J gene: TRBJ2-1
V gene: TRBV7-9
clone size: -
D gene: -
CDR3 length: 15
CDR3 protein: CASSLIVSSYNEQFF
CDR3 DNA: TGTGCCAGCAGCTTAATAGTGAGCTCCTACAATGAGCAGTTCTTC